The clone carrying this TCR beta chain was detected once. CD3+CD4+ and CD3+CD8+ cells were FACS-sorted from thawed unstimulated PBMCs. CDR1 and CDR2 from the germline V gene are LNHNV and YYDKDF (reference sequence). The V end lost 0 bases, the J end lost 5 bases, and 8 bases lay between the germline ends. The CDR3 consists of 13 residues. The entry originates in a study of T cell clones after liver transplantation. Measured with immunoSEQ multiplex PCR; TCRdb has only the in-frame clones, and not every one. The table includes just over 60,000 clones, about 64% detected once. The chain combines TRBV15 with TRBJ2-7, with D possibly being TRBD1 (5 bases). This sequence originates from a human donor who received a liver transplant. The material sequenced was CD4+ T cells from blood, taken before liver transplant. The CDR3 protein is CATSRDLRDEQYF. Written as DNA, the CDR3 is TGTGCCACCAGCAGAGATCTCAGGGACGAGCAGTACTTC.